These 3 T cell receptor beta chains share one sample of origin, sequenced in a study of cytomegalovirus exposure and HLA in healthy donors. The PCR contained 60 Vbeta and 13 Jbeta primers. Generated by immunoSEQ multiplex PCR, the TCRdb table keeps only in-frame clones and is missing some. The repertoire includes around 99,000 clones, less than 65% of them detected once, and under 8% sits in the top ten. Source material: PBMCs. These receptor sequences come from a woman aged 25 to 39 in good health and CMV-seronegative.

This chain connects TRBV18 to TRBJ1-2; D remains unclear. CDR3 length: 13 residues. Germline V CDR1 and CDR2: KGHSH, LQKENI. Trimming took 6 bases from V and 3 from J, leaving 11 bases between them. The DNA for the CDR3 is TGTGCCAGCTCCCGATATACGGACTATGGCTACACCTTC. Its protein is CASSRYTDYGYTF.

The genes are TRBV27 and TRBJ2-3; TRBD1 aligns across 8 bases. The CDR3 length is 14 residues. Germline-derived CDR1 and CDR2 are MNHEY and SMNVEV (reference sequence). The J segment lost 5 bases and the V segment lost 5 bases, leaving 6 bases of the junction unmatched. In DNA, the CDR3 is TGTGCCAGCAGTCTCGACAGGGGAGGAGATACGCAGTATTTT. It translates to CASSLDRGGDTQYF.

CDR3 DNA: TGCGCCAGCAGCCAAGTCAGGGCAGAGACCCAGTACTTC. Its translation: CASSQVRAETQYF. V is TRBV4-1 and J is TRBJ2-5; TRBD1 is a possible D gene (5 bases). CDR1 and CDR2 from the germline V gene are MGHRA and YSYEKL. Trimming took 1 base from V and 4 from J, leaving 7 bases between them. The CDR3 contains 13 residues.